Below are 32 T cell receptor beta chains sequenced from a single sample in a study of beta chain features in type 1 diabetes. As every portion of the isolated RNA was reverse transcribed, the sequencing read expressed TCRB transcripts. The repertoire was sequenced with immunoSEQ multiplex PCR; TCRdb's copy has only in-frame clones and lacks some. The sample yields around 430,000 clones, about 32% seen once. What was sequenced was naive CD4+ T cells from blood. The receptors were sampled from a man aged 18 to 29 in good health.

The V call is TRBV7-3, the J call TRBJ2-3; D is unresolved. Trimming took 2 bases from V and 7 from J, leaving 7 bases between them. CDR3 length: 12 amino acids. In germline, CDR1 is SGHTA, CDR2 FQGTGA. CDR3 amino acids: CASSLLGNTQYF. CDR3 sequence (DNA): TGTGCCAGCAGCTTACTAGGGAATACGCAGTATTTT.

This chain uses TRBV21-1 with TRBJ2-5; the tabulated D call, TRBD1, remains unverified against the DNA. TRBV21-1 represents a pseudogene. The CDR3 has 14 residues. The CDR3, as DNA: TGTGCCAGCCGTGGCAGCAGGGCCCCCGAGACCCAGTACTTC. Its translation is CASRGSRAPETQYF.

The CDR3 bases are TGTGCCAGCAGCTTAGTGGGACAGGCCTACGAGCAGTACTTC. It codes for CASSLVGQAYEQYF. The chain is built from TRBV7-2 and TRBJ2-7, with 8 bases aligning to TRBD1. The germline CDR1 and CDR2 sequences are SGHTA and FQGNSA. The CDR3 length is 14 residues. The ends lost 1 base at V and 2 bases at J; junction bases unmatched: 1.

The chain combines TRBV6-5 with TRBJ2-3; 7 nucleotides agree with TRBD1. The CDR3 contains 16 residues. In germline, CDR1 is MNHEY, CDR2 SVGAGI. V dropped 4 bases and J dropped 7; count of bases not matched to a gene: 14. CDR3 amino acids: CASSSPDRSRRNTQYF. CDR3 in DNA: TGTGCCAGCAGTTCCCCGGACAGGAGCCGACGGAATACGCAGTATTTT.

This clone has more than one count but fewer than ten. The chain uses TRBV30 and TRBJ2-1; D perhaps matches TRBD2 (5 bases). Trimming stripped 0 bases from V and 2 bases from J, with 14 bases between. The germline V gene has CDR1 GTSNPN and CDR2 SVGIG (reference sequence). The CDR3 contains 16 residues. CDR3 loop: CAWSVFPGKPYNEQFF. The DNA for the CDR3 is TGTGCCTGGAGTGTATTCCCCGGGAAGCCCTACAATGAGCAGTTCTTC.

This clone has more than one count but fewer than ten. For the CDR3, the DNA is TGTGCCAGCAGGCCGACAGGGCTTGGGGTCTTTGGCTACACCTTC. Translated, it gives CASRPTGLGVFGYTF. This sequence joins TRBV28 and TRBJ1-2; 7 bases agree with TRBD1. The CDR3 covers 15 residues. Trimming cost V 6 bases and J 7 bases; bases outside gene matches: 14. Germline CDR1 and CDR2: MDHEN and SYDVKM.

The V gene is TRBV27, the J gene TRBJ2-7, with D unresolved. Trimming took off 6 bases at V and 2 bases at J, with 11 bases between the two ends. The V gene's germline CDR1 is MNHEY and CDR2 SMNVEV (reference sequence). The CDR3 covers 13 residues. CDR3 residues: CASRGLGAYEQYF. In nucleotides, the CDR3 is TGTGCCAGCAGGGGCCTAGGAGCCTACGAGCAGTACTTC.

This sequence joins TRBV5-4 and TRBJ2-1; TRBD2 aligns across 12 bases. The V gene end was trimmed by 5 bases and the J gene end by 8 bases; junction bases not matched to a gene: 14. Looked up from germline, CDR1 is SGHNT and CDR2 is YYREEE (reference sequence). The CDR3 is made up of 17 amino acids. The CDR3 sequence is CASRDKLAGGPAHEQFF. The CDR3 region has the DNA TGTGCCAGCAGGGACAAACTAGCGGGAGGACCTGCCCATGAGCAGTTCTTC.

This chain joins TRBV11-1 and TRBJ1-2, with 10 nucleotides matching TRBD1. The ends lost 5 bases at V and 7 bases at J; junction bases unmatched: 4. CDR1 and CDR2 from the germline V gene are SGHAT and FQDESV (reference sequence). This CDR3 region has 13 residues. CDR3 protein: CASSLDRGPGYTF. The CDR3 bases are TGTGCCAGCAGCCTAGACAGGGGGCCTGGCTACACCTTC. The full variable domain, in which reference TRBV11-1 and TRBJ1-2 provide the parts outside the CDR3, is EAEVAQSPRYKITEKSQAVAFWCDPISGHATLYWYRQILGQGPELLVQFQDESVVDDSQLPKDRFSAERLKGVDSTLKIQPAELGDSAMYLCASSLDRGPGYTFGSGTRLTVV.

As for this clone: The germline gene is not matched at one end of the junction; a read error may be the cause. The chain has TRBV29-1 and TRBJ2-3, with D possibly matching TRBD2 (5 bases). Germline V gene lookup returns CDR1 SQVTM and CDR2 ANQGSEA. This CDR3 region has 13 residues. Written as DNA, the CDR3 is TGCAGCATTGACTACTACAAAACAGATACGCAGTATTTT. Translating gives CSIDYYKTDTQYF.

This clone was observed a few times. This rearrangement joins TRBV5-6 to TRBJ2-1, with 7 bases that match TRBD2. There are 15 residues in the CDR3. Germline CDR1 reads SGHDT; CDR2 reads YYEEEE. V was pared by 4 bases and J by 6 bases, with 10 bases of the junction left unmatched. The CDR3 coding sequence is TGTGCCAGCAGCGCATCGAGGGCTAGCGGCAATGAGCAGTTCTTC. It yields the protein CASSASRASGNEQFF.

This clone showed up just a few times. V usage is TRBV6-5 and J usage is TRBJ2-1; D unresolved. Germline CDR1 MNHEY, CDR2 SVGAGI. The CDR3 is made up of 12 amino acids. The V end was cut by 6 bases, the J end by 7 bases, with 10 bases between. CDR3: CASSQGKNEQFF. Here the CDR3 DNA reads TGTGCCAGCAGCCAAGGGAAGAATGAGCAGTTCTTC.

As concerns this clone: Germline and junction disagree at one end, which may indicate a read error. CDR3 coding DNA: TGTGCCAGCAGTTTTTGGGGCAGCAGAGATACGCAGTATTTT. Protein product: CASSFWGSRDTQYF. The genes are TRBV28 and TRBJ2-3; D might be TRBD1 (5 bases). This CDR3 is built from 14 residues. Per germline, CDR1 MDHEN and CDR2 SYDVKM.

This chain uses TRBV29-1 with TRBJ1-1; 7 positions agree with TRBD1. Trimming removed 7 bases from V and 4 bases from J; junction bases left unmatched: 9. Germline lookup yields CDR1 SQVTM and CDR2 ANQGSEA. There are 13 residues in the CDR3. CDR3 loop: CSGKTGWGTEAFF. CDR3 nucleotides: TGCAGCGGCAAGACAGGGTGGGGCACTGAAGCTTTCTTT. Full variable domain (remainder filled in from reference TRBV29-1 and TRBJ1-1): SAVISQKPSRDICQRGTSLTIQCQVDSQVTMMFWYRQQPGQSLTLIATANQGSEATYESGFVIDKFPISRPNLTFSTLTVSNMSPEDSSIYLCSGKTGWGTEAFFGQGTRLTVV.

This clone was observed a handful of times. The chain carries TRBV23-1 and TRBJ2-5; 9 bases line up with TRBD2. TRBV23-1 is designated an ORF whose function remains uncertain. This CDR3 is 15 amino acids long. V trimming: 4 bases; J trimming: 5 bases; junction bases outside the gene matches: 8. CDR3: CASSRGGTSFETQYF. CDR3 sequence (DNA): TGCGCCAGCAGTCGGGGTGGGACTAGCTTTGAGACCCAGTACTTC.

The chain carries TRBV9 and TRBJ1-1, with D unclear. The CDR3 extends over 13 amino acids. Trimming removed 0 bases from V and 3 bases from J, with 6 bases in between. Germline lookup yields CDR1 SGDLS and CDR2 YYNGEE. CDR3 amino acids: CASSVETYTEAFF. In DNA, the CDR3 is TGTGCCAGCAGCGTAGAGACGTACACTGAAGCTTTCTTT.

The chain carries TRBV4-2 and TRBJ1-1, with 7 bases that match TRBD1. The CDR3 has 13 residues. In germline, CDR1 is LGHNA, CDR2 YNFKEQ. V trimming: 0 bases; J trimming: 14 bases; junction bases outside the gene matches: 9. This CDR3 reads CASSQDGLTGQFF. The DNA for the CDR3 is TGTGCCAGCAGCCAAGATGGGTTGACAGGGCAGTTCTTT.

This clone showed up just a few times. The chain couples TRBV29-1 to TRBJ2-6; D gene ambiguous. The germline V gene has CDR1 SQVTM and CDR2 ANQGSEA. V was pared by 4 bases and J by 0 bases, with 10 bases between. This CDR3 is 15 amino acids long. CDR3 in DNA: TGCAGCGTTGGCGTCGGAAGCTCTGGGGCCAACGTCCTGACTTTC. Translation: CSVGVGSSGANVLTF.

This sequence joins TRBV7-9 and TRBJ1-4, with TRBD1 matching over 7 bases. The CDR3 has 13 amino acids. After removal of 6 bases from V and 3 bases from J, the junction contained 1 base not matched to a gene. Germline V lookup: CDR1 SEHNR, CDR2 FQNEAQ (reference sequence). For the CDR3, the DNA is TGTGCCAGCAGAAGGGGGCCTAATGAAAAACTGTTTTTT. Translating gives CASRRGPNEKLFF.

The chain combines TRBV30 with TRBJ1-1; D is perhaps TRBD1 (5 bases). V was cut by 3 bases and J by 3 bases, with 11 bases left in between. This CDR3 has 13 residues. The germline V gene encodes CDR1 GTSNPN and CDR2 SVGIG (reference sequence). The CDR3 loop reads CAWRKDRDTEAFF. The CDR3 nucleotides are TGTGCCTGGAGAAAAGACAGAGACACTGAAGCTTTCTTT.

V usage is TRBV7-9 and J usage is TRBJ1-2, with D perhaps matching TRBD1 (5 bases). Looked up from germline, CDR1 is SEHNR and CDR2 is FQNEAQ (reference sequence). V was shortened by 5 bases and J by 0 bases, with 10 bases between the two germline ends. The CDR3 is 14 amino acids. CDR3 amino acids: CASSTMTANYGYTF. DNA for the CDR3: TGTGCCAGCAGCACCATGACAGCTAACTATGGCTACACCTTC.

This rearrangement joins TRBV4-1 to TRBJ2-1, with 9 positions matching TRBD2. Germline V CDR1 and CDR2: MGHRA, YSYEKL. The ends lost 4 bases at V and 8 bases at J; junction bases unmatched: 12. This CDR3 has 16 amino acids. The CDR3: CASSRILAGFPDEQFF. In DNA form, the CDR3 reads TGCGCCAGCAGCCGGATTCTAGCGGGGTTTCCGGATGAGCAGTTCTTC.

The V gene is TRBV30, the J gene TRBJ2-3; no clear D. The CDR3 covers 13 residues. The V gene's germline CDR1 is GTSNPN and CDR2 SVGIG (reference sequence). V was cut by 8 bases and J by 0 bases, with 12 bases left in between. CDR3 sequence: CARAAASTDTQYF. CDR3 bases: TGTGCCCGGGCGGCGGCTAGCACAGATACGCAGTATTTT.

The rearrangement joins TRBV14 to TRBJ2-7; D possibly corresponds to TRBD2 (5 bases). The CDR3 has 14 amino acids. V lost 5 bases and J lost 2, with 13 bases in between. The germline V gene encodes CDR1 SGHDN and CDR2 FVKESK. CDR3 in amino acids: CASSEGLVAYEQYF. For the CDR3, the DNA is TGTGCCAGCAGCGAAGGACTGGTCGCCTACGAGCAGTACTTC.

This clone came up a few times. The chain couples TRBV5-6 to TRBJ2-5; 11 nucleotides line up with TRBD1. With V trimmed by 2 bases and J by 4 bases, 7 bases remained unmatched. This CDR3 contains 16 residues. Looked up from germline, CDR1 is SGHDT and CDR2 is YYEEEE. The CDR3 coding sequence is TGTGCCAGCAGCTTCTCCGGGACAGGGGGGCCAGAGACCCAGTACTTC. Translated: CASSFSGTGGPETQYF.

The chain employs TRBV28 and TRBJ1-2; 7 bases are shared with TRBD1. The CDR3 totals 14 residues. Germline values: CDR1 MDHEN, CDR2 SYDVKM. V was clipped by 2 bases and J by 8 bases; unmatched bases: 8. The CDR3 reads CASSLTDPRGGYTF. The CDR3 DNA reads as TGTGCCAGCAGTTTAACAGACCCCAGGGGGGGCTACACCTTC.

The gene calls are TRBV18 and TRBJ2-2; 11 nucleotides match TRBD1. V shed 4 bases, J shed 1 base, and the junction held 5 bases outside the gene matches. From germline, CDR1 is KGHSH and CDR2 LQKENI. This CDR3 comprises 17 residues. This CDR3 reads CASSRGQGAQNTGELFF. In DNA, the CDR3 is TGTGCCAGCTCACGAGGACAGGGGGCGCAGAACACCGGGGAGCTGTTTTTT.

The DNA for the CDR3 is TGCGCCAGCAGCTTGGAGTTAGCGAGCCAAGAGACCCAGTACTTC. Translation: CASSLELASQETQYF. The V call is TRBV5-1, the J call TRBJ2-5; D perhaps matches TRBD2 (5 bases). This CDR3 has 15 residues. Germline V gene data show CDR1 as SGHRS and CDR2 as YFSETQ. Trimming cost V 0 bases and J 1 base, with 10 bases left between them.

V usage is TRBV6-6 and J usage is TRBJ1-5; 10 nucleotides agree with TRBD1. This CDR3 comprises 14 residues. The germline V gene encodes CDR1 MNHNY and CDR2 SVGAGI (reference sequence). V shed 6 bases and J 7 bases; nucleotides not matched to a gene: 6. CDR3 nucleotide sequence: TGTGCCAGCAGGGTGACAGGGGGCGGCCAGCCCCAGCATTTT. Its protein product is CASRVTGGGQPQHF.

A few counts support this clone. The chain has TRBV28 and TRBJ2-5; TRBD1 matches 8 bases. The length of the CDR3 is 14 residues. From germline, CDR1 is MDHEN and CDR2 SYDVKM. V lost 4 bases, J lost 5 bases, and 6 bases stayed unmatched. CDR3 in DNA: TGTGCCAGCAGTTCCCGGACAGGGAGCGAGACCCAGTACTTC. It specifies CASSSRTGSETQYF.

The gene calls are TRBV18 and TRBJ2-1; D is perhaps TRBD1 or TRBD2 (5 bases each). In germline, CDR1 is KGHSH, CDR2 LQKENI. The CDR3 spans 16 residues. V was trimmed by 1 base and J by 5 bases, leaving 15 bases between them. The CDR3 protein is CASSPQGGTLNNEQFF. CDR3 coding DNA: TGTGCCAGCTCACCACAGGGTGGGACCCTCAACAATGAGCAGTTCTTC.

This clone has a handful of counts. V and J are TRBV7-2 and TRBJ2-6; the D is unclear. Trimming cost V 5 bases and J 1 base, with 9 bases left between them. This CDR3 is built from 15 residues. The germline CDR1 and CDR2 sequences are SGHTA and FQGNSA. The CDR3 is CASSPAGSGANVLTF. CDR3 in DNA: TGTGCCAGCAGCCCCGCAGGATCTGGGGCCAACGTCCTGACTTTC.